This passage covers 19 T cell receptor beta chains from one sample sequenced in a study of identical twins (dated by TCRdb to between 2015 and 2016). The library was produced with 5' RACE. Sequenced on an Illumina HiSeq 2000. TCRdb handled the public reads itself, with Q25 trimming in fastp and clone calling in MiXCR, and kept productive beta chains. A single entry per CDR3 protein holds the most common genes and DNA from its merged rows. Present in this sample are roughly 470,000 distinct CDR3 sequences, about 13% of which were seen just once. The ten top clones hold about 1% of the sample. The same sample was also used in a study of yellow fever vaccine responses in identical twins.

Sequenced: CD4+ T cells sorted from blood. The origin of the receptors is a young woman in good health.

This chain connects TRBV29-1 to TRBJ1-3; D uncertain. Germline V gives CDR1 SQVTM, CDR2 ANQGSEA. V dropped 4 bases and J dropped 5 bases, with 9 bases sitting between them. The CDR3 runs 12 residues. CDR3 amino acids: CSVAQERNTIYF. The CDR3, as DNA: TGCAGCGTTGCCCAGGAAAGAAACACCATATATTTT. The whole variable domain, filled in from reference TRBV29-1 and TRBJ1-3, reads SAVISQKPSRDICQRGTSLTIQCQVDSQVTMMFWYRQQPGQSLTLIATANQGSEATYESGFVIDKFPISRPNLTFSTLTVSNMSPEDSSIYLCSVAQERNTIYFGEGSWLTVV.

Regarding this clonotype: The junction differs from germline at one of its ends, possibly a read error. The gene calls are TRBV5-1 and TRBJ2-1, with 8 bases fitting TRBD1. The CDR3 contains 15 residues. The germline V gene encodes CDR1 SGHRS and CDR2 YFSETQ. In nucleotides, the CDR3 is TGCGCCAGCAGCTCCAGGGGGCTACTCCACAATGAGCAGTCCTTC. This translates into CASSSRGLLHNEQSF. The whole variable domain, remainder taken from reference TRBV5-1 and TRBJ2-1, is KAGVTQTPRYLIKTRGQQVTLSCSPISGHRSVSWYQQTPGQGLQFLFEYFSETQRNKGNFPGRFSGRQFSNSRSEMNVSTLELGDSALYLCASSSRGLLHNEQSFGPGTRLTVL.

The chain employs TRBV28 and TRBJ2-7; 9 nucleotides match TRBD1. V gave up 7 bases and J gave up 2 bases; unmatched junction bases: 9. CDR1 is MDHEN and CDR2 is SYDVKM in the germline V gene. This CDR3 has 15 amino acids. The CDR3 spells CASTLAGQGPYEQYF. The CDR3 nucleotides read TGTGCCAGCACCTTGGCGGGACAGGGACCCTACGAGCAGTACTTC. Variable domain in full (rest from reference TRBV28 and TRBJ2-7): DVKVTQSSRYLVKRTGEKVFLECVQDMDHENMFWYRQDPGLGLRLIYFSYDVKMKEKGDIPEGYSVSREKKERFSLILESASTNQTSMYLCASTLAGQGPYEQYFGPGTRLTVT.

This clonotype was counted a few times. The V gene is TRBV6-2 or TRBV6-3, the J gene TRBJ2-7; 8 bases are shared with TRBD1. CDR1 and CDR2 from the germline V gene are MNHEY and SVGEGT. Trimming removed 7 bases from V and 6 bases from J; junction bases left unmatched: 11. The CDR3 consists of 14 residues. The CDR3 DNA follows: TGTGCCAGCACCCCTAGGGGACAGGTATCCGAGCAGTACTTC. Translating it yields CASTPRGQVSEQYF.

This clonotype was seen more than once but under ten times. CDR3 region: CASSYLSRGGAPGELFF. DNA for the CDR3: TGTGCCAGCAGCTACCTGTCCCGCGGGGGGGCCCCCGGGGAGCTGTTTTTT. The V call is TRBV13, the J call TRBJ2-2; 9 nucleotides match TRBD2. CDR3 length: 17 amino acids. From germline, CDR1 is PRHDT and CDR2 FYEKMQ (reference sequence). V dropped 4 bases and J dropped 6; count of bases not matched to a gene: 12.

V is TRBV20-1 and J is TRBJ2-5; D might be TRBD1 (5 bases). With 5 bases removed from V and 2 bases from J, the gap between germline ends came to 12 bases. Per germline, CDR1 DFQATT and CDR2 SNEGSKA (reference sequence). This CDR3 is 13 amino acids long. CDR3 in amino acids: CSAPRQTQETQYF. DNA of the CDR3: TGCAGTGCTCCCCGACAGACACAAGAGACCCAGTACTTC.

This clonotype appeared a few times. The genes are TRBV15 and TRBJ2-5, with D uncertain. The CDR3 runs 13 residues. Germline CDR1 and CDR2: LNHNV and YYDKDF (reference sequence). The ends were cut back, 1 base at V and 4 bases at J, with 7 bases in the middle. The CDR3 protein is CATSRARGETQYF. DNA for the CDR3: TGTGCCACCAGCAGAGCCAGAGGAGAGACCCAGTACTTC.

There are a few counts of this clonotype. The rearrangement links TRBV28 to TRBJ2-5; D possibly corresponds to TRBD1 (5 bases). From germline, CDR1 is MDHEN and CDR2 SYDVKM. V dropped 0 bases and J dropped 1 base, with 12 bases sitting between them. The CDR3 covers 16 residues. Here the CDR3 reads CASSLWETGPQETQYF. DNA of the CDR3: TGTGCCAGCAGTTTATGGGAAACAGGTCCCCAAGAGACCCAGTACTTC.

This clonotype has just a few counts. In DNA form, the CDR3 reads TGTGCCAGCCAAAGAAAAGTCGGGGGGCGCGGGGAGCTGTTTTTT. Amino acid sequence: CASQRKVGGRGELFF. This rearrangement joins TRBV6-1 to TRBJ2-2; weak D call: TRBD2 (7 bases). Germline V CDR1 and CDR2: MNHNS, SASEGT. The CDR3 length is 15 residues. Trimming shortened V by 8 bases and J by 7 bases, and 20 bases separated the two germline ends.

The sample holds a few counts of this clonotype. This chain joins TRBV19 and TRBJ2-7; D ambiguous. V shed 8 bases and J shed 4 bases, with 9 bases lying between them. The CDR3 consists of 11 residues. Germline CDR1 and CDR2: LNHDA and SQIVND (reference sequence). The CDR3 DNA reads TGTGCCAGTGGGTCCCTTTACGAGCAGTACTTC. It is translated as CASGSLYEQYF.

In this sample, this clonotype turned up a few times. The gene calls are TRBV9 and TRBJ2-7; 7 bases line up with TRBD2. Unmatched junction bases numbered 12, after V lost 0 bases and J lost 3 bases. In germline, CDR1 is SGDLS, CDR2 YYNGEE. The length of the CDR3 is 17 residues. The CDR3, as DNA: TGTGCCAGCAGCGTAGCTCTGGGTGCTAGCGGAGACTACGAGCAGTACTTC. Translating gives CASSVALGASGDYEQYF.

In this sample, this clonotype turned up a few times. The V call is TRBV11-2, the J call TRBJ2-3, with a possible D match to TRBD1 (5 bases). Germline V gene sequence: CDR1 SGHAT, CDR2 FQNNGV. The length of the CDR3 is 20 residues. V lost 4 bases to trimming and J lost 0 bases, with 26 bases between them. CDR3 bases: TGTGCCAGCAGCTCTACCCCACGGATGGCAGGGTACCCTAGCACAGATACGCAGTATTTT. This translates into CASSSTPRMAGYPSTDTQYF.

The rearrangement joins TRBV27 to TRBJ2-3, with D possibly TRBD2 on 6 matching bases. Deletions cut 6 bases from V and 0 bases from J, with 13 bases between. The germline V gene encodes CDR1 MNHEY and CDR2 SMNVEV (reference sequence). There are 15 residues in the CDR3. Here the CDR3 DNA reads TGTGCCAGCAGGCGGGACTTCTATAGCACAGATACGCAGTATTTT. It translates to CASRRDFYSTDTQYF.

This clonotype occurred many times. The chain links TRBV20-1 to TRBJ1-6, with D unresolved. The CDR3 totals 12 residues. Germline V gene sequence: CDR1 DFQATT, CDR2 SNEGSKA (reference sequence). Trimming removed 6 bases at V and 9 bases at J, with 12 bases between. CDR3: CSAQEGGSPLHF. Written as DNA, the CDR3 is TGCAGTGCCCAAGAGGGTGGTTCACCCCTCCACTTT.

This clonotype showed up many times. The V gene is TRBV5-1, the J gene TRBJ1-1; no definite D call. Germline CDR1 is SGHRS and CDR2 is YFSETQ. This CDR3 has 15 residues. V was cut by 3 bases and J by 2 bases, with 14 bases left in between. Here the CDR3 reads CASSSSGSGNTEAFF. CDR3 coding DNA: TGCGCCAGCAGCTCGTCGGGGAGCGGTAACACTGAAGCTTTCTTT.

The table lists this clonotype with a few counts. Written as DNA, the CDR3 is TGTGCCACCAGTGATTTGCCACAGGGGGCAGGCGAGCAGTACTTC. Translation: CATSDLPQGAGEQYF. The rearrangement joins TRBV24-1 to TRBJ2-7; TRBD1 matches 9 bases. J was trimmed by 6 bases and V by 0 bases; bases with no gene match: 5. This CDR3 spans 15 amino acids. CDR1 KGHDR and CDR2 SFDVKD come from the germline V gene.

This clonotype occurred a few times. The CDR3, as DNA: TGTGCCAGCTCCCCGGTAGTGGGGACTGCCAAAAACATTCAGTACTTC. The encoded protein is CASSPVVGTAKNIQYF. This sequence joins TRBV18 and TRBJ2-4; D perhaps matches TRBD2 (6 bases). Trimming pared 6 bases from V and 1 base from J, leaving 16 bases between. This CDR3 region has 16 residues. Per germline, CDR1 KGHSH and CDR2 LQKENI.

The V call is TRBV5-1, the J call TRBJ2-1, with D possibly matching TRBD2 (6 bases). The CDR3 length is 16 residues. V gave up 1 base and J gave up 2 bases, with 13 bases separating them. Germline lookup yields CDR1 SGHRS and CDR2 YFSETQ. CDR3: CASSLLEGRPYNEQFF. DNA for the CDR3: TGCGCCAGCAGCTTGTTGGAGGGACGCCCCTACAATGAGCAGTTCTTC.

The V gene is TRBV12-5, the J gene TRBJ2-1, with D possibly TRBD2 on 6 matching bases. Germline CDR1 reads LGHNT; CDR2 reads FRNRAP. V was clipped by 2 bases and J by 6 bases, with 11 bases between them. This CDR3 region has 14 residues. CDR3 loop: CASGLSAGLNEQFF. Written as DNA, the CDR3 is TGTGCTAGTGGTTTGTCGGCGGGACTCAATGAGCAGTTCTTC. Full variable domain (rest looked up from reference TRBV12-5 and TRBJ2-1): DARVTQTPRHKVTEMGQEVTMRCQPILGHNTVFWYRQTMMQGLELLAYFRNRAPLDDSGMPKDRFSAEMPDATLATLKIQPSEPRDSAVYFCASGLSAGLNEQFFGPGTRLTVL.